Below, 13 T cell receptor beta chains from the same sample are listed, as sequenced in a study of blood T cell repertoires in COVID-19. Data came from immunoSEQ multiplex PCR; TCRdb stores just in-frame clones and leaves some out. The repertoire holds fewer than 300,000 clones, with just over 85% as singletons. The sequencing sample was made of peripheral blood. The receptors derive from a man in his fifties with COVID-19, enrolled during active disease.

V gene TRBV7-2 combines with J gene TRBJ1-1; D possibly corresponds to TRBD1 (6 bases). The V and J ends lost 5 bases and 2 bases respectively, with 9 bases between them. The germline V gene has CDR1 SGHTA and CDR2 FQGNSA. The CDR3 consists of 13 residues. The CDR3 reads CASSRTDNTEAFF. CDR3 nucleotides: TGTGCCAGCAGCCGGACAGATAACACTGAAGCTTTCTTT.

The CDR3 loop reads CAWRPGWETQYF. CDR3 DNA sequence: TGTGCCTGGAGGCCCGGGTGGGAGACCCAGTACTTC. The rearrangement uses TRBV30 and TRBJ2-5; D remains unclear. This CDR3 contains 12 residues. V was shortened by 3 bases and J by 5 bases, with 10 bases between the two germline ends. CDR1 is GTSNPN and CDR2 is SVGIG in the germline V gene (reference sequence).

This rearrangement joins TRBV9 to TRBJ1-5; D uncertain. The V end lost 7 bases, the J end lost 0 bases, and 14 bases lay between the germline ends. From germline, CDR1 is SGDLS and CDR2 YYNGEE. This CDR3 has 15 residues. CDR3 protein: CASGGGSDSNQPQHF. In DNA form, the CDR3 reads TGTGCCAGCGGCGGAGGTTCAGATAGCAATCAGCCCCAGCATTTT.

The sample holds one count of this clone. CDR3 region: CASRTQGNQPQHF. In DNA, the CDR3 is TGTGCCAGCAGGACACAGGGTAATCAGCCCCAGCATTTT. The chain has TRBV6-5 and TRBJ1-5; tentatively, D is TRBD1 (6 bases). Germline loops: CDR1 MNHEY, CDR2 SVGAGI. This CDR3 region has 13 residues. V lost 6 bases and J lost 4, with 10 bases in between.

This clone is a singleton in its sample. This chain joins TRBV29-1 and TRBJ1-5; D remains unclear. Trimming took off 4 bases at V and 4 bases at J, with 20 bases between the two ends. Germline values: CDR1 SQVTM, CDR2 ANQGSEA. The CDR3 is 16 amino acids. The CDR3 protein is CSVGGVEGNTNQPQHF. The DNA of the CDR3 is TGCAGCGTTGGCGGGGTTGAAGGGAACACTAATCAGCCCCAGCATTTT.

The CDR3 DNA follows: TGTGCCAGCAGTGTTAAAATGAACACTGAAGCTTTCTTT. Protein sequence: CASSVKMNTEAFF. This chain connects TRBV2 to TRBJ1-1; D gene ambiguous. The CDR3 sequence is 13 residues long. V lost 4 bases to trimming and J lost 0 bases, with 6 bases between them. Germline V gene sequence: CDR1 SNHLY, CDR2 FYNNEI.

The chain links TRBV10-3 to TRBJ2-7, with 10 bases matching TRBD1. This CDR3 has 15 residues. Germline trimming cut 4 bases from V and 4 bases from J; bases unmatched to any gene: 7. Germline assignment: CDR1 ENHRY and CDR2 SYGVKD. The DNA for the CDR3 is TGTGCCATCAGTGCGGGACAGGGGAGCGGTTACGAGCAGTACTTC. Its translation: CAISAGQGSGYEQYF.

The chain joins TRBV7-2 to TRBJ1-6; 7 bases align to TRBD1. J was trimmed by 2 bases and V by 5 bases; bases with no gene match: 3. Germline-derived CDR1 and CDR2 are SGHTA and FQGNSA. The CDR3 has 15 amino acids. CDR3 coding DNA: TGTGCCAGCAGCACAGGGGATGCCTATAATTCACCCCTCCACTTT. Residues: CASSTGDAYNSPLHF.

The chain joins TRBV3-1 (or the pseudogene TRBV3-2) to TRBJ2-3, with D possibly matching TRBD2 (6 bases). Germline CDR1 LGHDT, CDR2 YNNKEL (reference sequence). CDR3 length: 14 residues. Deletions cut 5 bases from V and 3 bases from J, with 12 bases between. The CDR3 loop is CASSKSSVTDTQYF. The DNA for the CDR3 is TGTGCCAGCAGCAAGTCTAGCGTAACAGATACGCAGTATTTT.

The chain has TRBV2 and TRBJ2-3, with D tentatively TRBD2 (5 bases). CDR1 SNHLY and CDR2 FYNNEI come from the germline V gene. The germline V and J ends were trimmed by 2 bases and 2 bases, with 8 bases remaining between them. CDR3 length: 14 amino acids. CDR3 residues: CASSELGLTDTQYF. The DNA for the CDR3 is TGTGCCAGCAGTGAACTAGGACTCACAGATACGCAGTATTTT.

This clone was seen more than once but under ten times. The chain couples TRBV2 to TRBJ2-7; TRBD1 is a possible D gene (6 bases). Germline V gene sequence: CDR1 SNHLY, CDR2 FYNNEI. The CDR3 runs 12 residues. V lost 6 bases, J lost 3 bases, and 9 bases lay in between. The CDR3 coding sequence is TGTGCCAGCAGGGGGGCGAACTACGAGCAGTACTTC. Its protein is CASRGANYEQYF.

This chain links TRBV19 with TRBJ2-3, with a weak D call TRBD1 (6 bases). The length of the CDR3 is 17 residues. Germline CDR1 and CDR2: LNHDA and SQIVND (reference sequence). V dropped 7 bases and J dropped 0 bases, with 20 bases sitting between them. CDR3 nucleotide sequence: TGTGCCAGTACTAAAACCCCAGGGGCCGAAAGCACAGATACGCAGTATTTT. This encodes CASTKTPGAESTDTQYF.

The chain couples TRBV11-2 to TRBJ2-7; 11 bases match TRBD1. V lost 5 bases, J lost 6 bases, and 6 bases stayed unmatched. The germline V gene encodes CDR1 SGHAT and CDR2 FQNNGV. The CDR3 consists of 14 residues. The CDR3 bases are TGTGCCAGCAGCCTCGGACAGGGGGCAGCCGAGCAGTACTTC. It encodes CASSLGQGAAEQYF.